The rows below give T cell receptor beta chains drawn from one sample of a study of T cell repertoires in cytomegalovirus infection. These TCRs' antigens remain unknown. TCRdb passed the reads through MiXCR, listing each CDR3 protein once. The data show fewer than 150,000 distinct CDR3 sequences, with around 31% seen just once and roughly two fifths held by the top ten. The sample here was CD8+ T cells from cultured PBMCs, taken from culture after CMV antigen stimulation. These receptors all come from a human donor in good health (CMV status not recorded). Some clones in this sample may be carry-over from other donors' samples. CDR3s include the opening cysteine and the closing phenylalanine or tryptophan. Fields, in order: D gene, clone size, J gene, V gene, CDR3 length, CDR3 protein, CDR3 DNA. A D gene is named only where the DNA matches it firmly. Expanded clones get a size class; other rows say once, few or many, or leave the size out.

d_gene: NA; abundance: NA; j_gene: TRBJ2-5; v_gene: TRBV6-2/TRBV6-3; len: 13; CDR3aa: CASSYGQPVAQYF; CDR3nt: TGTGCCAGCAGTTACGGGCAGCCGGTGGCCCAGTACTTC
d_gene: TRBD2; abundance: NA; j_gene: TRBJ2-1; v_gene: TRBV11-2; len: 15; CDR3aa: CASSLATAGVNEQFF; CDR3nt: TGTGCCAGCAGCTTAGCAACCGCGGGGGTTAATGAGCAGTTCTTC
d_gene: NA; abundance: NA; j_gene: TRBJ2-1; v_gene: TRBV4-1; len: 17; CDR3aa: CASSQDGVAGLGNEQFF; CDR3nt: TGTGCCAGCAGCCAAGATGGGGTGGCAGGTTTGGGAAATGAGCAGTTCTTC
d_gene: NA; abundance: many; j_gene: TRBJ1-5; v_gene: TRBV20-1; len: 16; CDR3aa: CSASKGRASGNQPQHF; CDR3nt: TGCAGTGCTAGCAAAGGACGGGCATCAGGCAATCAGCCCCAGCATTTT
d_gene: NA; abundance: NA; j_gene: TRBJ1-2; v_gene: TRBV7-6; len: 17; CDR3aa: CASSLEPETTPRYGYTF; CDR3nt: TGTGCCAGCAGCTTAGAGCCTGAGACAACCCCCAGATATGGCTACACCTTC
d_gene: TRBD2; abundance: few; j_gene: TRBJ2-1; v_gene: TRBV9; len: 17; CDR3aa: CASSVHPTSGGIDEQFF; CDR3nt: TGTGCCAGCAGCGTGCACCCGACTAGCGGGGGGATCGATGAGCAGTTCTTC
d_gene: NA; abundance: NA; j_gene: TRBJ2-1; v_gene: TRBV4-2; len: 16; CDR3aa: CASSQVQDNSYNEQFF; CDR3nt: TGTGCCAGCAGCCAAGTACAGGACAACTCCTACAATGAGCAGTTCTTC
d_gene: TRBD2; abundance: few; j_gene: TRBJ2-1; v_gene: TRBV12-3/TRBV12-4; len: 14; CDR3aa: CASSLTSGGNEQFF; CDR3nt: TGTGCCAGCAGTCTAACTAGCGGGGGCAATGAGCAGTTCTTC
d_gene: TRBD1; abundance: many; j_gene: TRBJ2-4; v_gene: TRBV12-3/TRBV12-4; len: 16; CDR3aa: CASSNRGNVAKNIQYF; CDR3nt: TGTGCCAGCAGCAACAGGGGTAATGTAGCCAAAAACATTCAGTACTTC
d_gene: NA; abundance: few; j_gene: TRBJ2-5; v_gene: TRBV27; len: 14; CDR3aa: CASSLRIAPETQYF; CDR3nt: TGTGCCAGCAGTTTACGCATAGCCCCAGAGACCCAGTACTTC
d_gene: TRBD2; abundance: few; j_gene: TRBJ2-5; v_gene: TRBV11-2; len: 17; CDR3aa: CASSLGDSGGLGETQYF; CDR3nt: TGTGCCAGCAGCTTGGGGGATAGCGGGGGGCTGGGAGAGACCCAGTACTTC
d_gene: TRBD1; abundance: few; j_gene: TRBJ1-1; v_gene: TRBV7-8; len: 15; CDR3aa: CASSMRTGEITEAFF; CDR3nt: TGTGCCAGCAGCATGAGGACAGGGGAGATTACTGAAGCTTTCTTT
d_gene: NA; abundance: NA; j_gene: TRBJ2-1; v_gene: TRBV7-6; len: 16; CDR3aa: CASSLAEQGWHNEQFF; CDR3nt: TGTGCCAGCAGCTTAGCGGAACAGGGTTGGCACAATGAGCAGTTCTTC
d_gene: NA; abundance: NA; j_gene: TRBJ1-1; v_gene: TRBV4-2; len: 13; CDR3aa: CASTTVSAGEAFF; CDR3nt: TGTGCCAGCACGACCGTCTCAGCCGGTGAAGCTTTCTTT
d_gene: NA; abundance: few; j_gene: TRBJ2-5; v_gene: TRBV4-1; len: 15; CDR3aa: CASSQAGNLAETQYF; CDR3nt: TGCGCCAGCAGCCAAGCGGGCAACCTGGCGGAGACCCAGTACTTC
d_gene: NA; abundance: few; j_gene: TRBJ1-2; v_gene: TRBV19; len: 17; CDR3aa: CASTHLPLRPPLYGYTF; CDR3nt: TGTGCCAGTACCCACCTACCTCTTAGGCCCCCGCTCTATGGCTACACCTTC